This TCR beta chain is drawn from a study of OX40 agonist ivuxolimab in advanced cancers. In the study overall: Ivuxolimab was an agonistic, fully human IgG2 monoclonal antibody directed against OX40 (CD134), a costimulatory receptor. The paper describes the monotherapy dose-escalation part (N ≈ 52 patients) of the phase I trial of ivuxolimab. Prior anti-PD-1, anti-PD-L1 or anti-CTLA-4 therapy was permitted, and approximately 40% of dose-escalation patients had received checkpoint inhibitors. Among the approximately 50 dose-escalation patients, about 19 had hepatocellular carcinoma, roughly 15 melanoma, 9 renal cell carcinoma and 9 head and neck cancer. Three dose-escalation patients achieved partial responses, one with hepatocellular carcinoma and two with cutaneous melanoma. Intravenous ivuxolimab was administered to patients every 2 weeks at six dose levels: 0.01, 0.1, 0.3, 1.5, 3 and 10 mg/kg. Peripheral TCRbeta sequencing aimed to test whether ivuxolimab altered TCR sequence diversity and caused clonal T-cell expansion. In the dose-escalation cohort, around 80% of patients were male, and the mean age was around 60 years with a range of roughly 23 to 79. What the authors observed across the whole study: In the 0.1-3.0 mg/kg groups, partial responders had among the lowest normalized peripheral clonal expansion, particularly in CD8+ T cells. The antigen specificity of the clonally expanded peripheral T cells was not determined. Low levels of normalized T-cell clonal expansion were also seen in some nonresponding patients. After ivuxolimab, expanded clones were on average more numerous among CD8+ T cells than among CD4+ T cells. Clonal expansion of both CD4+ and CD8+ blood T cells was observed from baseline to week 6 at doses 0.1 to 3.0 mg/kg.

V was cut back by 7 bases and J by 13 bases, leaving a gap of 14 bases between them. According to the germline V gene, CDR1 reads SNHLY and CDR2 reads FYNNEI. From its cysteine to its phenylalanine, the CDR3 spans 12 amino acids. The CDR3 DNA has 36 bases and is translated from base 1. Points on this clone: Its antigen remains undetermined. No base quality information exists; no much larger clone differs at one position.

Genomic DNA was extracted from sorted cells for sequencing of the TCRbeta CDR3 region. TCRbeta CDR3 regions were sequenced using the immunoSEQ Assay. TCRdb mirrors the immuneACCESS table, restricted to in-frame sequences. Some clones are absent from its copies; in checked studies, under half trace to an unresolved V gene, and the reason for the others is unknown. The sample includes tens of thousands of clones, with about nine tenths observed a single time. Clones ranked in the top ten supply about 7.2% of the sample. Patients with autoimmune disease history or receiving systemic immunosuppression were excluded from the trial. Peripheral blood for TCR sequencing was drawn from every dose cohort at baseline, at cycle 4 day 1 and at cycle 7 day 1. The samples were drawn from a first-in-human, open-label, multicenter phase I dose-escalation trial of ivuxolimab. Adults with locally advanced or metastatic melanoma, renal cell carcinoma, hepatocellular carcinoma or head and neck squamous cell carcinoma were enrolled in the trial. Before TCR sequencing, CD4+ and CD8+ T cells were separately sorted from peripheral blood.

Recombination connected TRBV2 to TRBJ1-6; no D gene can be assigned with confidence. The sequencing here drew on CD4+ or CD8+ T cells sorted from blood, taken in a trial of the OX40 agonist ivuxolimab. The sequence was collected from an adult with an advanced solid tumor such as melanoma, head and neck, liver or kidney cancer. The CDR3 protein sequence reads: CASNIGDAPLHF. In nucleotide form, the sequence is TGTGCCAGCAATATTGGGGATGCGCCCCTCCACTTT.